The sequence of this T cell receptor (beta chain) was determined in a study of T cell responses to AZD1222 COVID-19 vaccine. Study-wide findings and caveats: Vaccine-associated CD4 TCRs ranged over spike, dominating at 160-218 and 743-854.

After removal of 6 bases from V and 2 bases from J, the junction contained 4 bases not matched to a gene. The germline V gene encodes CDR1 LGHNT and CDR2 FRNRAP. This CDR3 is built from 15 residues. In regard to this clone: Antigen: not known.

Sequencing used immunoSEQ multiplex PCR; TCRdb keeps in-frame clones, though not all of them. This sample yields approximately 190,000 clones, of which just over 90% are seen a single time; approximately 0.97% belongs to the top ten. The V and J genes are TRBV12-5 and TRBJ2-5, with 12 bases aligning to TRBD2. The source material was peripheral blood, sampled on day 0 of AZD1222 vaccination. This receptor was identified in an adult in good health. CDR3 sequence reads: CASGRTSGDQETQYF. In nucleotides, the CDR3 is TGTGCTAGTGGCAGGACTAGCGGGGATCAAGAGACCCAGTACTTC.